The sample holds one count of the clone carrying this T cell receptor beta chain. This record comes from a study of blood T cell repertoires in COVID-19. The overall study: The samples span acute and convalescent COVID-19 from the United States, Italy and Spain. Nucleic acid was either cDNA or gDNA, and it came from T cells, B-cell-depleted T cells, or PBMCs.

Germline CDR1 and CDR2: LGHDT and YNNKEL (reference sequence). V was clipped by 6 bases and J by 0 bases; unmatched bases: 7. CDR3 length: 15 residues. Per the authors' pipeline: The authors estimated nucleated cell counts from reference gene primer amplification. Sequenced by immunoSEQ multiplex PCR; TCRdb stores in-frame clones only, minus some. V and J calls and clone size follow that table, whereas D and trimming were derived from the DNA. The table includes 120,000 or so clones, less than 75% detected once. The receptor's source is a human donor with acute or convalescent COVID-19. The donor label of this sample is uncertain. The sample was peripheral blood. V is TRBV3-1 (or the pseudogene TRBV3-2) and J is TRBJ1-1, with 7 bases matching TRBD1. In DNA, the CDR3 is TGTGCCAGCAGTCCAGGGGGGAACATGAACACTGAAGCTTTCTTT. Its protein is CASSPGGNMNTEAFF.